This TCR beta chain was captured in a study of post-analysis software for immune sequencing data. Points from the study as a whole: Significantly decreased normalized Chao1 diversity was recorded for multiple sclerosis patients relative to controls. Same-batch preparations were strongly co-clustered by F measure. With TRBV5-6, TRBV5-1 and TRBV20-1 included, five TRBV segments were more frequent in patients than in controls.

Germline loops: CDR1 SGHRS, CDR2 YFSETQ. CDR3 length: 17 amino acids. The junction had 7 bases not matched to a gene; V was cut back by 1 base and J by 1 base. Concerning this clonotype: What it recognizes is unknown.

TCR beta cDNA libraries included unique molecular identifiers. It was from roughly 1 to 10 million T cells that 500,000 to 600,000 cDNA molecules came. In TCRdb, the PCR reads were re-called with MiXCR into one record per CDR3 protein. The sample records 380,000 or so distinct CDR3 sequences, around 37% being singletons. This TCR derives from a girl aged 10 to 17 with multiple sclerosis. Sequencing used blood. The rearrangement joins TRBV5-1 to TRBJ2-3, with TRBD2 identical over 9 bases. The CDR3 here is CASSLFAASGGTDTQYF. The CDR3 DNA reads TGCGCCAGCAGCTTGTTCGCCGCTAGCGGGGGCACAGATACGCAGTATTTT.